This is a list of T cell receptor beta chains from one sample in a study of vaccination and CD4 T cells after COVID-19. TCRdb re-derived calls from the PCR reads in MiXCR, one entry per CDR3 protein. This sample has about 19,000 distinct CDR3 sequences, with around two thirds found just once. Specimen: CD4+ T cells from blood, collected before SARS-CoV-2 vaccination. These receptors all stem from a human donor who had recovered from COVID-19. Both conserved end residues are part of each CDR3. Each record gives: J gene, V gene, D gene, clone size, CDR3 protein, CDR3 DNA. A D gene is named only where the DNA matches it firmly. Clone size is stated in some rows and not others, as once, few, many or a class when expanded.

>TRBJ2-5|TRBV5-4|.|.
CASSGLQQETQYF
TGTGCCAGTTCCGGACTTCAGCAAGAGACCCAGTACTTC
>TRBJ2-4|TRBV6-5|.|.
CASSYSPAQNIQYF
TGTGCCAGCAGTTACTCCCCGGCGCAAAACATTCAGTACTTC
>TRBJ2-1|TRBV7-9|.|.
CASSLGSGAVLNNEQFF
TGTGCCAGCAGCTTAGGTAGTGGGGCGGTACTAAACAATGAGCAGTTCTTC
>TRBJ2-6|TRBV4-3|.|.
CASSQVGYLSGANVLTF
TGCGCCAGCAGCCAAGTTGGCTACCTCTCTGGGGCCAACGTCCTGACTTTC
>TRBJ1-1|TRBV6-1|.|.
CASRALRGSVAEAFF
TGTGCCAGCAGGGCACTAAGAGGTTCTGTCGCTGAAGCTTTCTTT
>TRBJ2-3|TRBV24-1|TRBD2|.
CATSAVEREHTDTQYF
TGTGCCACCAGTGCCGTTGAGCGGGAACACACAGATACGCAGTATTTT
>TRBJ2-3|TRBV29-1|TRBD2|.
CSVLAGSTDTQYF
TGCAGCGTCCTAGCGGGATCCACAGATACGCAGTATTTT
>TRBJ2-5|TRBV7-9|TRBD1|.
CASSRQGLGTQYF
TGTGCCAGCAGTCGACAGGGGTTGGGGACCCAGTACTTC
>TRBJ1-1|TRBV2|.|.
CASSDGLLGEAFF
TGTGCCAGCAGTGATGGGCTACTGGGTGAAGCTTTCTTT
>TRBJ2-7|TRBV6-2/TRBV6-3|.|.
CASSDYYEQYF
TGTGCCAGCTCGGATTATTACGAGCAGTACTTC
>TRBJ2-3|TRBV20-1|TRBD1|few
CSALRDRETADTQYF
TGCAGTGCGCTGAGGGACAGGGAAACGGCAGATACGCAGTATTTT
>TRBJ2-1|TRBV6-1|.|.
CASKGHALYNEQFF
TGTGCCAGCAAGGGCCATGCCCTTTACAATGAGCAGTTCTTC